The 18 T cell receptor beta chains reported below all come from one sample, sequenced in a study of T cells in Graves' hyperthyroidism and ophthalmopathy. Researchers amplified the TCR beta CDR3 regions from RNA transcripts. HTBI primers were used for first-round RT-PCR of the TCR CDR3. TCRdb reanalysed the multiplex PCR reads using MiXCR and keeps one entry per CDR3 protein. Seen here are 350,000 to 400,000 distinct CDR3 sequences, more than 13% observed once, and the top ten hold about 30%. The source material was blood. These receptors originate from a woman aged 30 to 39 with Graves' hyperthyroidism.

This clonotype was detected ten times or more. The rearrangement joins TRBV7-6 to TRBJ2-1, with D perhaps matching TRBD2 (5 bases). The CDR3 has 16 amino acids. The germline V gene has CDR1 SGHVS and CDR2 FNYEAQ. Trimming cost V 5 bases and J 0 bases, with 14 bases left between them. The CDR3 is CASSGMAGISYNEQFF. DNA of the CDR3: TGTGCCAGCAGCGGGATGGCGGGCATCTCCTACAATGAGCAGTTCTTC.

This clonotype was picked up a small number of times. The chain uses TRBV11-3 and TRBJ2-3; TRBD2 is a possible D gene (6 bases). Germline lookup yields CDR1 SGHNT and CDR2 YENEEA. The germline V and J ends were trimmed by 1 base and 3 bases, with 11 bases remaining between them. The CDR3 sequence is 15 residues long. The CDR3 region is CASSLAPTSTDTQYF. The CDR3 DNA follows: TGTGCCAGCAGCTTAGCCCCGACTAGTACAGATACGCAGTATTTT.

There are many counts of this clonotype. The rearrangement uses TRBV2 and TRBJ2-2, with D unresolved. Germline values: CDR1 SNHLY, CDR2 FYNNEI. This CDR3 spans 14 amino acids. Trimming took 5 bases from V and 1 from J, leaving 8 bases between them. CDR3 loop: CASSFNRNTGELFF. CDR3 in DNA: TGTGCCAGCAGTTTTAACAGGAACACCGGGGAGCTGTTTTTT.

V gene TRBV30 combines with J gene TRBJ1-2, with TRBD1 as a possible D gene (5 bases). Trimming removed 0 bases at V and 5 bases at J, with 25 bases between. The CDR3 runs 18 residues. The germline V gene encodes CDR1 GTSNPN and CDR2 SVGIG (reference sequence). In nucleotides, the CDR3 is TGTGCCTGGAGTGTACGGGCAGGGCAAACCCCGGGAAGTTATGGCTACACCTTC. Protein sequence: CAWSVRAGQTPGSYGYTF.

This clonotype has just a few counts. This sequence may be a read error, since a much larger clone differs from it by one base. CDR3 loop: CASSTSAGRTQYF. DNA for the CDR3: TGTGCCAGCAGCACGTCGGCAGGAAGGACGCAGTATTTT. The rearrangement uses TRBV7-9 and TRBJ2-3; D is undetermined. CDR1 is SEHNR and CDR2 is FQNEAQ in the germline V gene (reference sequence). This CDR3 comprises 13 residues. Between the trimmed V and J ends, which lost 5 bases and 9 bases, there was a span of 15 bases.

Only a few counts were recorded for this clonotype. This chain uses TRBV7-2 with TRBJ1-5; TRBD1 might be the D (6 bases). The V gene's germline CDR1 is SGHTA and CDR2 FQGNSA. V dropped 1 base and J dropped 2 bases, with 21 bases sitting between them. The CDR3 is 19 residues long. This chain's CDR3 is CASSLGSPTGMVGNQPQHF. DNA for the CDR3: TGTGCCAGCAGCTTAGGTTCCCCCACAGGGATGGTTGGCAATCAGCCCCAGCATTTT.

This clonotype was seen many times. The chain has TRBV20-1 and TRBJ1-5; 9 bases agree with TRBD1. The CDR3 is 15 amino acids. Germline loops: CDR1 DFQATT, CDR2 SNEGSKA (reference sequence). V lost 5 bases to trimming and J lost 5 bases; unmatched junction nucleotides: 10. CDR3 region: CSAGGGQGLYQPQHF. CDR3 nucleotides: TGCAGTGCTGGGGGGGGACAGGGCCTTTATCAGCCCCAGCATTTT.

This clonotype was seen ten or more times. The chain couples TRBV20-1 to TRBJ2-5; D is undetermined. The CDR3 sequence is 11 residues long. Trimming pared 5 bases from V and 1 base from J, leaving 5 bases between. CDR1 is DFQATT and CDR2 is SNEGSKA in the germline V gene (reference sequence). The CDR3 loop reads CSAPSQETQYF. The CDR3 DNA follows: TGCAGTGCTCCAAGCCAAGAGACCCAGTACTTC.

This clonotype was detected only a few times. A much larger clone is a single base away; this may be a read error. J is TRBJ2-7 and V is TRBV5-1, with TRBD1 matching 7 bases. The CDR3 consists of 13 residues. CDR1 is SGHRS and CDR2 is YFSETQ in the germline V gene. In nucleotides, the CDR3 is TGCGTCAGCAGCGTTAACAGGGGTGCCGAGCAGTACTTC. This sequence encodes CVSSVNRGAEQYF.

This clonotype was counted a few times. J is TRBJ2-1 and V is TRBV7-9, with D unclear. Trimming cost V 5 bases and J 8 bases, with 13 bases left between them. CDR1 and CDR2 from the germline V gene are SEHNR and FQNEAQ (reference sequence). This CDR3 contains 13 residues. The CDR3 loop is CASSPALIDEQFF. In DNA form, the CDR3 reads TGTGCCAGCAGCCCCGCCCTTATCGATGAGCAGTTCTTC.

The table lists this clonotype with a few counts. This sequence joins TRBV29-1 and TRBJ2-5; the match to TRBD2 covers 16 bases. V was clipped by 5 bases and J by 3 bases; unmatched bases: 9. The germline V gene has CDR1 SQVTM and CDR2 ANQGSEA. CDR3 length equals 17 residues. The DNA of the CDR3 is TGCAGCGTTCAGGGACTAGCGGGAGGGTTTGGGGAAGAGACCCAGTACTTC. Translated: CSVQGLAGGFGEETQYF.

This clonotype was detected ten times or more. The chain uses TRBV12-3 or TRBV12-4 and TRBJ2-2; D is possibly TRBD2 (6 bases). The CDR3 has 15 amino acids. The V gene lost 3 bases and the J gene lost 5 bases, with 13 bases spanning the gap. DNA of the CDR3: TGTGCCAGCAGTTTTTTCGGGAGAAGGACCGGGGAGCTGTTTTTT. This translates into CASSFFGRRTGELFF.

This clonotype showed up just a few times. A single base separates this from a much larger clone, so it may be a read error. This chain links TRBV11-2 with TRBJ2-3; a possible D gene is TRBD1 (5 bases). In germline, CDR1 is SGHAT, CDR2 FQNNGV. The CDR3 runs 14 residues. The CDR3 spells CASNLDAGSDTQYF. In DNA form, the CDR3 reads TGTGCCAGCAACTTAGATGCAGGGTCAGATACGCAGTATTTT.

This clonotype was detected ten times or more. The genes are TRBV18 and TRBJ2-1; 9 bases line up with TRBD2. The CDR3 sequence is 15 residues long. V lost 2 bases to trimming and J lost 8 bases; unmatched junction nucleotides: 7. CDR1 is KGHSH, CDR2 LQKENI, per germline. The CDR3 DNA follows: TGTGCCAGCTCACCAGGGCTAGCGGGAAGCCATGAGCAGTTCTTC. As protein: CASSPGLAGSHEQFF.

The chain carries TRBV28 and TRBJ1-2, with D possibly matching TRBD1 (5 bases). The V gene lost 6 bases and the J gene lost 7 bases, with 15 bases spanning the gap. Germline V gene sequence: CDR1 MDHEN, CDR2 SYDVKM. The CDR3 contains 13 residues. CDR3 residues: CASRNEWGGGYTF. As DNA, the CDR3 is TGTGCCAGCAGGAACGAGTGGGGCGGTGGCTACACCTTC.

This clonotype was counted many times. The chain recombines TRBV12-3 or TRBV12-4 with TRBJ2-3; TRBD2 might be the D (5 bases). V gave up 3 bases and J gave up 4 bases, with 11 bases separating them. The CDR3 consists of 14 residues. The CDR3 DNA reads as TGTGCCAGCAGTTTTACCGGGAACGCAGATACGCAGTATTTT. Translated: CASSFTGNADTQYF.

This clonotype was observed many times. The rearrangement joins TRBV7-3 to TRBJ2-1, with 11 bases matching TRBD2. From germline, CDR1 is SGHTA and CDR2 FQGTGA. The ends lost 5 bases at V and 8 bases at J; junction bases unmatched: 8. This CDR3 comprises 15 residues. The CDR3 loop reads CASSPGLAGQDEQFF. Written as DNA, the CDR3 is TGTGCCAGCAGCCCTGGACTAGCGGGTCAGGATGAGCAGTTCTTC. Looking up the rest from reference TRBV7-3 and TRBJ2-1 gives the full variable domain: GAGVSQTPSNKVTEKGKYVELRCDPISGHTALYWYRQSLGQGPEFLIYFQGTGAADDSGLPNDRFFAVRPEGSVSTLKIQRTERGDSAVYLCASSPGLAGQDEQFFGPGTRLTVL.

This clonotype showed up many times. This chain connects TRBV9 to TRBJ1-1, with TRBD1 matching over 7 bases. V dropped 1 base and J dropped 4; count of bases not matched to a gene: 7. Germline assignment: CDR1 SGDLS and CDR2 YYNGEE. This CDR3 is built from 15 residues. This CDR3 is CASSVSTGAGTEAFF. CDR3 in DNA: TGTGCCAGCAGCGTATCAACAGGGGCGGGCACTGAAGCTTTCTTT.